Sequencing of this T cell receptor beta chain was carried out in a study of CD8 T cells in Susac syndrome. Peripheral blood CD8+ and CD4+ T cells were profiled by TCR beta sequencing. In the multiple sclerosis control group, patients were treatment-naive and had stable or active relapsing-remitting disease. V lost 2 bases to trimming and J lost 3 bases; unmatched junction nucleotides: 10. The CDR3 length is 16 residues. Looked up from germline, CDR1 is KGHSH and CDR2 is LQKENI. With random hexamers, reverse transcription was performed on 0.5 to 1 ug of RNA. TCR beta CDR3 was amplified by immunoSEQ multiplex PCR. This amplification extended across 54 Vbeta and 13 Jbeta segments. TCRdb itself ran the immunoSEQ multiplex PCR reads through MiXCR, one entry per CDR3 protein. The table lists a few hundred thousand distinct CDR3 sequences, around 91% of them singletons.

The sample consisted of CD8+ T cells from PBMCs. The source of this sequence is a human donor with multiple sclerosis. V usage is TRBV18 and J usage is TRBJ2-7; 7 positions match TRBD2. CDR3 amino acids: CASSPRPGLTHYEQYF. The CDR3 nucleotides read TGTGCCAGCTCACCAAGGCCGGGACTAACTCACTACGAGCAGTACTTC.